Below, 18 T cell receptor beta chains from the same sample are listed, as sequenced in a study of T cell responses to AZD1222 COVID-19 vaccine. Some clones are missing from TCRdb's copy, which holds only in-frame ones; the method was immunoSEQ multiplex PCR. The sample records 95,000 to 100,000 clones, around 87% being singletons. The sample consisted of peripheral blood, taken 28 days after the second AZD1222 dose. The receptors derive from an adult who received the AZD1222 COVID-19 vaccine.

The genes are TRBV5-1 and TRBJ2-7; either TRBD1 or TRBD2 may fit D (5 bases each). Germline V gene sequence: CDR1 SGHRS, CDR2 YFSETQ. The CDR3 covers 15 residues. The V end was cut by 4 bases, the J end by 2 bases, with 16 bases between. The chain's CDR3 is CASSPGEGPTYEQYF. The CDR3 region has the DNA TGCGCCAGCAGCCCCGGCGAGGGGCCCACCTACGAGCAGTACTTC.

V usage is TRBV7-9 and J usage is TRBJ2-4; possibly TRBD1 or TRBD2 for D (6 bases each). Per germline, CDR1 SEHNR and CDR2 FQNEAQ (reference sequence). Trimming left V 5 bases short and J 8 bases short, with 13 bases between. The CDR3 extends over 13 amino acids. The CDR3 nucleotides read TGTGCCAGCAGCCCGACGGAGGGGGACATTCAGTACTTC. This encodes CASSPTEGDIQYF.

The chain recombines TRBV5-8 with TRBJ2-1; D unresolved. Per the germline V gene, CDR1 is SGHTS and CDR2 is YDEGEE. The CDR3 has 16 amino acids. V lost 2 bases to trimming and J lost 1 base, with 13 bases between them. The CDR3 loop reads CASSFVAPGSYNEQFF. The CDR3 bases are TGTGCCAGCAGCTTTGTCGCTCCTGGATCCTACAATGAGCAGTTCTTC. Combining the CDR3 with reference TRBV5-8 and TRBJ2-1 gives the whole variable domain EAGVTQSPTHLIKTRGQQATLRCSPISGHTSVYWYQQALGLGLQFLLWYDEGEERNRGNFPPRFSGRQFPNYSSELNVNALELEDSALYLCASSFVAPGSYNEQFFGPGTRLTVL.

V usage is TRBV27 and J usage is TRBJ2-3, with 14 bases matching TRBD2. V was clipped by 4 bases and J by 10 bases; unmatched bases: 10. The CDR3 has 16 amino acids. Germline CDR1 MNHEY, CDR2 SMNVEV (reference sequence). CDR3 in DNA: TGTGCCAGCAGTTCCCGACTAGCGGGGGGGATCCTTGCGCAGTATTTT. Amino acids: CASSSRLAGGILAQYF.

The chain couples TRBV6-5 to TRBJ1-1; no reliable D call. In germline, CDR1 is MNHEY, CDR2 SVGAGI. CDR3 size: 15 residues. V was shortened by 2 bases and J by 5 bases, with 15 bases between the two germline ends. As DNA, the CDR3 is TGTGCCAGCAGTTACCGGGTCGGGGTATATACTGAAGCTTTCTTT. Amino acids: CASSYRVGVYTEAFF.

The rearrangement links TRBV5-1 to TRBJ2-7; maybe TRBD1 (7 bases). The CDR3 is made up of 14 amino acids. V was cut by 2 bases and J by 2 bases, with 11 bases left in between. Germline CDR1 is SGHRS and CDR2 is YFSETQ. CDR3 sequence reads: CASSFQGGPYEQYF. CDR3 sequence (DNA): TGCGCCAGCAGCTTCCAGGGGGGTCCCTACGAGCAGTACTTC.

The V and J genes are TRBV24-1 and TRBJ2-2; D gene unclear. The CDR3 is 13 residues long. Germline CDR1 and CDR2: KGHDR and SFDVKD. Between the trimmed V and J ends, which lost 4 bases and 6 bases, there was a span of 8 bases. The DNA of the CDR3 is TGTGCCACCAGTGACCCACCCTCCGGGGAGCTGTTTTTT. Residues: CATSDPPSGELFF.

This sequence joins TRBV7-2 and TRBJ1-1, with TRBD1 as a possible D gene (5 bases). From germline, CDR1 is SGHTA and CDR2 FQGNSA. This CDR3 has 16 amino acids. V was pared by 5 bases and J by 4 bases, with 20 bases between. The CDR3 here is CASSQAGGTRSTEAFF. The DNA of the CDR3 is TGTGCCAGCAGCCAGGCGGGGGGAACGCGGAGCACTGAAGCTTTCTTT.

The rearrangement uses TRBV19 and TRBJ2-7, with no clear D. CDR1 and CDR2 from the germline V gene are LNHDA and SQIVND (reference sequence). CDR3 size: 13 residues. With 5 bases removed from V and 1 base from J, the gap between germline ends came to 9 bases. The CDR3 loop is CASSFHSSYEQYF. The CDR3 DNA reads as TGTGCCAGTAGTTTCCACTCTTCCTACGAGCAGTACTTC.

This clone was found once. The chain links TRBV5-1 to TRBJ1-4; D gene unclear. The CDR3 is 14 residues long. The germline V gene encodes CDR1 SGHRS and CDR2 YFSETQ. Deletions cut 5 bases from V and 4 bases from J, with 12 bases between. The CDR3, as DNA: TGCGCCAGCAGTGAGGCCCTTAATAATGAAAAACTGTTTTTT. Translated: CASSEALNNEKLFF.

This chain uses TRBV11-2 with TRBJ1-6, with TRBD1 identical over 9 bases. With 5 bases clipped from V and 12 bases from J, the junction kept 11 bases outside the gene matches. The CDR3 consists of 15 residues. Germline V lookup: CDR1 SGHAT, CDR2 FQNNGV. Here the CDR3 DNA reads TGTGCCAGCAGCCCAACCACAGGGGGCGGATTACCCCTCCACTTT. The encoded protein is CASSPTTGGGLPLHF.

V is TRBV30 and J is TRBJ1-2; D is ambiguous. Trimming took off 5 bases at V and 3 bases at J, with 28 bases between the two ends. Germline CDR1 and CDR2: GTSNPN and SVGIG (reference sequence). CDR3 length: 18 residues. CDR3 loop: CAWVLDPFAEAIYYGYTF. The CDR3 DNA is TGTGCCTGGGTACTTGATCCCTTCGCCGAGGCGATTTACTATGGCTACACCTTC. Full variable domain (outside the CDR3, taken from reference TRBV30 and TRBJ1-2): SQTIHQWPATLVQPVGSPLSLECTVEGTSNPNLYWYRQAAGRGLQLLFYSVGIGQISSEVPQNLSASRPQDRQFILSSKKLLLSDSGFYLCAWVLDPFAEAIYYGYTFGSGTRLTVV.

This chain links TRBV4-3 with TRBJ2-2; TRBD2 agrees at 10 bases. Per germline, CDR1 LGHNA and CDR2 YSLEER. Unmatched junction bases numbered 1, after V lost 1 base and J lost 2 bases. The CDR3 spans 16 residues. As DNA, the CDR3 is TGCGCCAGCAGCCAAGGGACTAGCGGAAACACCGGGGAGCTGTTTTTT. This gives the protein CASSQGTSGNTGELFF.

The chain recombines TRBV4-2 with TRBJ1-4, with TRBD1 as a possible D gene (6 bases). Germline CDR1 and CDR2: LGHNA and YNFKEQ. V was trimmed by 2 bases and J by 0 bases, leaving 19 bases between them. The CDR3 contains 19 residues. CDR3 in amino acids: CASSQRDTSNSATNEKLFF. In DNA form, the CDR3 reads TGTGCCAGCAGCCAAAGGGACACATCAAACTCTGCAACTAATGAAAAACTGTTTTTT.

The chain recombines TRBV28 with TRBJ1-2, with 9 bases that match TRBD1. Germline trimming cut 3 bases from V and 2 bases from J; bases unmatched to any gene: 4. The CDR3 covers 15 residues. From germline, CDR1 is MDHEN and CDR2 SYDVKM. CDR3 region: CASSFGDRVNYGYTF. CDR3 nucleotides: TGTGCCAGCAGTTTTGGGGACAGGGTGAACTATGGCTACACCTTC.

This clone was detected a few times. The chain is built from TRBV29-1 and TRBJ2-7; D is possibly TRBD1 or TRBD2 (5 bases each). The V gene lost 7 bases and the J gene lost 7 bases, with 17 bases spanning the gap. Germline-derived CDR1 and CDR2 are SQVTM and ANQGSEA. This CDR3 has 12 residues. CDR3 loop: CSALGDVGEQYF. CDR3 nucleotides: TGCAGCGCCCTCGGGGACGTCGGGGAGCAGTACTTC.

The rearrangement links TRBV12-3 or TRBV12-4 to TRBJ2-1; either TRBD1 or TRBD2 may fit D (5 bases each). V shed 8 bases and J shed 0 bases, with 8 bases lying between them. There are 13 residues in the CDR3. The CDR3, as DNA: TGTGCCAGCCGGGGCAGCTCCTACAATGAGCAGTTCTTC. It encodes CASRGSSYNEQFF.

The chain carries TRBV5-6 and TRBJ2-2, with TRBD1 identical over 8 bases. The germline CDR1 and CDR2 sequences are SGHDT and YYEEEE. The trim removed 5 bases at V and 6 bases at J, leaving 3 bases unmatched. This CDR3 is built from 13 residues. Here the CDR3 reads CASRPTGAGELFF. CDR3 DNA: TGTGCCAGCAGGCCGACAGGGGCCGGGGAGCTGTTTTTT.